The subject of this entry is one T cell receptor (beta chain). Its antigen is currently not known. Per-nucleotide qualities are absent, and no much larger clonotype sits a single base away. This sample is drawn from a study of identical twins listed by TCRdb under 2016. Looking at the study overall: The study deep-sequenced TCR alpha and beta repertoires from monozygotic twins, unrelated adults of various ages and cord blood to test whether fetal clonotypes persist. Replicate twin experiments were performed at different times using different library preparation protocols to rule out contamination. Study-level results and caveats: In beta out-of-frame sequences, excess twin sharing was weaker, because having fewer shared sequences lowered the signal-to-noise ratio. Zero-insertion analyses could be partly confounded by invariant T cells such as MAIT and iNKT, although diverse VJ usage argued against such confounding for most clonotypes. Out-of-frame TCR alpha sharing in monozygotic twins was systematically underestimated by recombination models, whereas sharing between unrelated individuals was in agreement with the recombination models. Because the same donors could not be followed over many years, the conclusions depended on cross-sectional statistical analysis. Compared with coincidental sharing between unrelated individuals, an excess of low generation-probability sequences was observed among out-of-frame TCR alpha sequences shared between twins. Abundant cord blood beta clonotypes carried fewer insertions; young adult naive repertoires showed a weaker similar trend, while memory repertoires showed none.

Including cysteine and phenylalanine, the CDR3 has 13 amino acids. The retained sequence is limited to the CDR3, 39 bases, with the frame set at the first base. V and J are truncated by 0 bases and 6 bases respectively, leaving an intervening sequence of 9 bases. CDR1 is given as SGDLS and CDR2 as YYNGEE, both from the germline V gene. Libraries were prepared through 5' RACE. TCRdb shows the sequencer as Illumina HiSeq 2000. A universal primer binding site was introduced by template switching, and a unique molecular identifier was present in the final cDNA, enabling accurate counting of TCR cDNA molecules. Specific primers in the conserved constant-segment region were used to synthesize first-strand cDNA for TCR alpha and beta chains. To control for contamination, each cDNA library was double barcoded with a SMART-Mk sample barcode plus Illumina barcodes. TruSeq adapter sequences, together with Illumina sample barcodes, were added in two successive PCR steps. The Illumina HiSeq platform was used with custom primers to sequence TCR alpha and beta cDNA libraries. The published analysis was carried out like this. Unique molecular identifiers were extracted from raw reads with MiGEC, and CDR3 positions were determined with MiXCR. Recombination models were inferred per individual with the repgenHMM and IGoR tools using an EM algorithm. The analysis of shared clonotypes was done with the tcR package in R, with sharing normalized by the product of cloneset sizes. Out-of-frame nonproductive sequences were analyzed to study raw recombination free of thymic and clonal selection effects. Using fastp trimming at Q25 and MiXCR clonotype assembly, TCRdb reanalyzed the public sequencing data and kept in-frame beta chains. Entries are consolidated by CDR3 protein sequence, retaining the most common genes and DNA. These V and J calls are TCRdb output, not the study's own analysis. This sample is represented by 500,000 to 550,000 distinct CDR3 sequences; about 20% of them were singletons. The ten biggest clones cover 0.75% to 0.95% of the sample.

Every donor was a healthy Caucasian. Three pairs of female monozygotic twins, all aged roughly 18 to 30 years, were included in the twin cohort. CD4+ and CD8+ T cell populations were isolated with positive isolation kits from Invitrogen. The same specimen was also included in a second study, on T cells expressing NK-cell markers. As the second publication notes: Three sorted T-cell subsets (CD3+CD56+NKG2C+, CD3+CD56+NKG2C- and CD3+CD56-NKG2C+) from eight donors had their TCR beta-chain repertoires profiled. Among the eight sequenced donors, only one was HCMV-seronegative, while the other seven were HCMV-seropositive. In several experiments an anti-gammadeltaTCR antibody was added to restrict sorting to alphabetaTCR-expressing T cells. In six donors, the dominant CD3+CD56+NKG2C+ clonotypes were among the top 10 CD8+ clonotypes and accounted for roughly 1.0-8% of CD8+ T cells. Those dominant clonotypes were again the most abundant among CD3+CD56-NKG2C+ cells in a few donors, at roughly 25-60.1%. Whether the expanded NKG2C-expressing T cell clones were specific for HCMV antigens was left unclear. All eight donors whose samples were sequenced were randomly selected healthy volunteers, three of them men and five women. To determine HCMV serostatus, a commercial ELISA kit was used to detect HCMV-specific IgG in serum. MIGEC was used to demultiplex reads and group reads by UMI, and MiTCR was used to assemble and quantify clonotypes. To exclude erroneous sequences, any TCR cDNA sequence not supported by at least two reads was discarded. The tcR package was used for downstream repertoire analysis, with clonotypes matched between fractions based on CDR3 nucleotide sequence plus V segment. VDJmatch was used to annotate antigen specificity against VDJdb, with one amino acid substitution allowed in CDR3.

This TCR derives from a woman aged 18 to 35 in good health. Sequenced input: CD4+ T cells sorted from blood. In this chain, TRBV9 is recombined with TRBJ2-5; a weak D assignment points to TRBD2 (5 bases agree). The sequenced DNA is TGTGCCAGCAGCGTAGACGCCGGGAAGACCCAGTACTTC. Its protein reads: CASSVDAGKTQYF.